Each of the 30 T cell receptor beta chains below was sequenced from the same sample in a study of CD8+ T cells in alopecia areata. Extracted from the samples, RNA was reverse transcribed into cDNA to serve as the sequencing template. Method: immunoSEQ multiplex PCR; TCRdb's copy keeps in-frame clones and lacks some. The table lists 200,000 to 250,000 clones, around three fifths of them singletons, with approximately 0.44% in the top ten. The sequencing used CD4+ T cells sorted from blood, collected at week 0. These receptors were obtained from a human donor with alopecia areata.

The rearrangement joins TRBV6-5 to TRBJ2-7; no definite D call. Per the germline V gene, CDR1 is MNHEY and CDR2 is SVGAGI. V dropped 2 bases and J dropped 0 bases, with 11 bases sitting between them. CDR3 length equals 15 residues. The CDR3 sequence is CASSYGLLSSYEQYF. As DNA, the CDR3 is TGTGCCAGCAGTTACGGGTTGCTCAGCTCCTACGAGCAGTACTTC.

This chain joins TRBV15 and TRBJ2-7; D gene uncertain. The CDR3 length is 12 residues. The germline CDR1 and CDR2 sequences are LNHNV and YYDKDF (reference sequence). Between the trimmed V and J ends, which lost 1 base and 5 bases, there was a span of 6 bases. The CDR3 sequence: CATSRARDEQYF. CDR3 DNA sequence: TGTGCCACCAGCAGAGCCCGCGACGAGCAGTACTTC.

The chain joins TRBV30 to TRBJ1-2, with 7 positions matching TRBD1. Germline V gene sequence: CDR1 GTSNPN, CDR2 SVGIG (reference sequence). The CDR3 length is 14 residues. Trimming at V came to 5 bases and at J to 3 bases, leaving 9 bases not matched to a gene. CDR3 region: CAWRPRDSDYGYTF. The CDR3 DNA sequence: TGTGCCTGGCGTCCCCGGGACAGTGACTATGGCTACACCTTC. Full variable domain (missing parts from reference TRBV30 and TRBJ1-2): SQTIHQWPATLVQPVGSPLSLECTVEGTSNPNLYWYRQAAGRGLQLLFYSVGIGQISSEVPQNLSASRPQDRQFILSSKKLLLSDSGFYLCAWRPRDSDYGYTFGSGTRLTVV.

The count of this clone is one. This sequence joins TRBV30 and TRBJ1-6; perhaps TRBD1 as D (5 bases). V lost 8 bases to trimming and J lost 7 bases, with 15 bases between them. The CDR3 is made up of 13 amino acids. Germline V gene lookup returns CDR1 GTSNPN and CDR2 SVGIG (reference sequence). CDR3: CALSAGRNSPLHF. CDR3 bases: TGTGCCCTCTCGGCAGGGAGAAATTCACCCCTCCACTTT. Full variable domain (missing parts from reference TRBV30 and TRBJ1-6): SQTIHQWPATLVQPVGSPLSLECTVEGTSNPNLYWYRQAAGRGLQLLFYSVGIGQISSEVPQNLSASRPQDRQFILSSKKLLLSDSGFYLCALSAGRNSPLHFGNGTRLTVT.

This clone was counted between two and nine times. The J gene is TRBJ2-2, the V gene TRBV30, with a tentative D call TRBD2 (6 bases). This CDR3 contains 16 residues. V was shortened by 3 bases and J by 2 bases, with 16 bases between the two germline ends. The germline CDR1 and CDR2 sequences are GTSNPN and SVGIG (reference sequence). CDR3 amino acids: CAWRRLTGDNTGELFF. CDR3 nucleotide sequence: TGTGCCTGGAGAAGGCTAACGGGGGATAACACCGGGGAGCTGTTTTTT.

The genes are TRBV27 and TRBJ1-2; maybe TRBD1 (5 bases). The CDR3 runs to 16 residues. Germline-derived CDR1 and CDR2 are MNHEY and SMNVEV (reference sequence). The V end lost 2 bases, the J end lost 2 bases, and 15 bases lay between the germline ends. CDR3: CASSLNADSYNYGYTF. The CDR3 DNA is TGTGCCAGCAGTTTAAACGCAGACAGCTACAACTATGGCTACACCTTC.

This clone was counted only a few times. The V gene is TRBV7-9, the J gene TRBJ2-1; 14 nucleotides align to TRBD2. The CDR3 is 16 amino acids. Trimming removed 5 bases from V and 8 bases from J; junction bases left unmatched: 8. Germline CDR1 is SEHNR and CDR2 is FQNEAQ (reference sequence). The CDR3 reads CASSLQTSGRGDEQFF. The CDR3 DNA follows: TGTGCCAGCAGCCTACAGACTAGCGGGAGGGGCGATGAGCAGTTCTTC.

The chain combines TRBV18 with TRBJ1-5; D perhaps matches TRBD1 (5 bases). CDR1 is KGHSH, CDR2 LQKENI, per germline. The CDR3 contains 14 residues. The V and J ends lost 6 bases and 7 bases respectively, with 16 bases between them. The CDR3 loop reads CASSSEEGRQPQHF. The DNA for the CDR3 is TGTGCCAGCTCCAGCGAAGAGGGACGGCAGCCCCAGCATTTT.

The chain recombines TRBV15 with TRBJ2-7; 9 bases are a match to TRBD1. V lost 0 bases and J lost 4; bases outside the gene matches: 7. The V gene's germline CDR1 is LNHNV and CDR2 YYDKDF (reference sequence). This CDR3 comprises 16 residues. The CDR3 nucleotides are TGTGCCACCAGCAGAGATTACCCGGGACAGGGTTACGAGCAGTACTTC. It encodes CATSRDYPGQGYEQYF.

The chain has TRBV7-2 and TRBJ2-7, with D unclear. The V gene lost 2 bases and the J gene lost 2 bases, with 10 bases spanning the gap. CDR3 size: 14 residues. Germline lookup yields CDR1 SGHTA and CDR2 FQGNSA. For the CDR3, the DNA is TGTGCCAGCAGCTTATTAGGCACAACCTACGAGCAGTACTTC. Amino acids: CASSLLGTTYEQYF.

This clone was found a few times. The DNA of the CDR3 is TGCAGCGTTGCCCAGGGTAGGGACATTCAGTACTTC. It translates to CSVAQGRDIQYF. The chain uses TRBV29-1 and TRBJ2-4, with a tentative D call TRBD1 (5 bases). CDR1 is SQVTM and CDR2 is ANQGSEA in the germline V gene. This CDR3 region has 12 residues. With 4 bases removed from V and 8 bases from J, the gap between germline ends came to 12 bases.

This clone appeared once. This CDR3 reads CASSNPQGSEQYF. Written as DNA, the CDR3 is TGTGCCAGTAGCAATCCCCAGGGGAGCGAGCAGTACTTC. This rearrangement joins TRBV19 to TRBJ2-7; D may be TRBD1 (6 bases). CDR1 LNHDA and CDR2 SQIVND come from the germline V gene (reference sequence). The V end was cut by 6 bases, the J end by 6 bases, with 15 bases between. CDR3 length equals 13 residues.

The V call is TRBV18, the J call TRBJ1-1; no clear D. This CDR3 has 10 amino acids. Per germline, CDR1 KGHSH and CDR2 LQKENI. Trimming took off 10 bases at V and 3 bases at J, with 6 bases between the two ends. CDR3: CATGDTEAFF. CDR3 DNA sequence: TGTGCCACCGGGGACACTGAAGCTTTCTTT. Full variable domain (missing parts from reference TRBV18 and TRBJ1-1): NAGVMQNPRHLVRRRGQEARLRCSPMKGHSHVYWYRQLPEEGLKFMVYLQKENIIDESGMPKERFSAEFPKEGPSILRIQQVVRGDSAAYFCATGDTEAFFGQGTRLTVV.

This clone was picked up a small number of times. The chain links TRBV2 to TRBJ1-1; TRBD1 is a possible D gene (6 bases). Per germline, CDR1 SNHLY and CDR2 FYNNEI. V lost 8 bases, J lost 1 base, and 11 bases lay in between. The CDR3 runs 13 residues. CDR3: CASLGQQNTEAFF. CDR3 DNA: TGTGCCAGCCTGGGACAACAGAACACTGAAGCTTTCTTT.

The chain has TRBV4-1 and TRBJ2-5; 10 nucleotides line up with TRBD2. V dropped 0 bases and J dropped 1; count of bases not matched to a gene: 5. Germline values: CDR1 MGHRA, CDR2 YSYEKL. This CDR3 comprises 17 residues. CDR3 residues: CASSQESGGAAQETQYF. The CDR3 coding sequence is TGCGCCAGCAGCCAAGAGAGCGGGGGGGCCGCCCAAGAGACCCAGTACTTC.

Concerning this clone: The junction and the germline gene differ at one end; a read error may be behind it. The chain employs TRBV4-1 and TRBJ1-5, with TRBD1 as a possible D gene (5 bases). Germline loops: CDR1 MGHRA, CDR2 YSYEKL. The CDR3 consists of 13 residues. The CDR3 DNA reads TGTGCCAGCAGCTTCCAGGGAGATCAGCCCCAGCATTTT. Translated: CASSFQGDQPQHF.

This sequence joins TRBV6-6 and TRBJ2-2, with no clear D. Germline-derived CDR1 and CDR2 are MNHNY and SVGAGI (reference sequence). The CDR3 extends over 12 amino acids. Between the trimmed V and J ends, which lost 5 bases and 7 bases, there was a span of 8 bases. CDR3 loop: CASSADGGELFF. In nucleotides, the CDR3 is TGTGCCAGCAGTGCCGACGGCGGGGAGCTGTTTTTT.

This clone was detected only once. V and J are TRBV2 and TRBJ2-7, with D maybe TRBD1 (6 bases). CDR3 length equals 11 residues. V was clipped by 9 bases and J by 6 bases, with 12 bases between them. The germline V gene encodes CDR1 SNHLY and CDR2 FYNNEI. The CDR3 nucleotides are TGTGCCAGTCTGCAGGGGTCCGAGCAGTACTTC. Encoded protein: CASLQGSEQYF.

The CDR3 loop reads CAWSVDPGTQYF. For the CDR3, the DNA is TGTGCCTGGAGTGTCGACCCGGGGACCCAGTACTTC. The rearrangement uses TRBV30 and TRBJ2-5; D remains unclear. Deletions cut 0 bases from V and 7 bases from J, with 9 bases between. CDR1 and CDR2 (germline): GTSNPN, SVGIG (reference sequence). The CDR3 has 12 residues.

The V gene is TRBV7-2, the J gene TRBJ1-2; 7 positions agree with TRBD1. Germline lookup yields CDR1 SGHTA and CDR2 FQGNSA. With V trimmed by 1 base and J by 8 bases, 10 bases remained unmatched. CDR3 length: 15 amino acids. The CDR3, as DNA: TGTGCCAGCAGCTTAGGGGGGGGACAGAATACCGGCTACACCTTC. It encodes CASSLGGGQNTGYTF.

This chain uses TRBV2 with TRBJ2-4; D gene unclear. The germline gives CDR1 SNHLY, CDR2 FYNNEI. Trimming took 4 bases from V and 1 from J, leaving 11 bases between them. The CDR3 consists of 15 residues. This CDR3 is CASSADGLAKNIQYF. CDR3 DNA: TGTGCCAGCAGTGCCGACGGGCTGGCCAAAAACATTCAGTACTTC. Full variable domain (outside the CDR3, taken from reference TRBV2 and TRBJ2-4): EPEVTQTPSHQVTQMGQEVILRCVPISNHLYFYWYRQILGQKVEFLVSFYNNEISEKSEIFDDQFSVERPDGSNFTLKIRSTKLEDSAMYFCASSADGLAKNIQYFGAGTRLSVL.

The chain couples TRBV6-6 to TRBJ1-5; TRBD1 matches at 7 bases. The CDR3 runs to 16 residues. CDR1 is MNHNY, CDR2 SVGAGI, per germline (reference sequence). Trimming at V came to 6 bases and at J to 0 bases, leaving 8 bases not matched to a gene. The chain's CDR3 is CASRPRDSYSNQPQHF. The CDR3 DNA is TGTGCCAGCAGGCCCCGGGACAGCTATAGCAATCAGCCCCAGCATTTT.

The genes are TRBV11-2 and TRBJ2-1, with 7 bases lining up with TRBD2. Germline assignment: CDR1 SGHAT and CDR2 FQNNGV. CDR3 size: 17 residues. Trimming took 1 base from V and 9 from J; bases not matched to a gene: 15. Here the CDR3 reads CASSLVGLADPRREQFF. CDR3 DNA sequence: TGTGCCAGCAGCTTAGTAGGGCTAGCGGACCCGAGACGTGAGCAGTTCTTC.

The genes are TRBV5-1 and TRBJ1-4; the D is unclear. V shed 1 base and J shed 1 base, with 11 bases lying between them. This CDR3 comprises 16 residues. Germline CDR1 and CDR2: SGHRS and YFSETQ. CDR3 protein: CASSLRTGLTNEKLFF. The CDR3 bases are TGCGCCAGCAGCTTGAGGACGGGCCTAACTAATGAAAAACTGTTTTTT.

The gene calls are TRBV11-2 and TRBJ2-7, with D unclear. V was trimmed by 6 bases and J by 3 bases, leaving 12 bases between them. Germline V gene data show CDR1 as SGHAT and CDR2 as FQNNGV. This CDR3 is 13 amino acids long. This CDR3 is CASRSIRYYEQYF. In DNA, the CDR3 is TGTGCCAGCAGGTCCATCAGGTACTACGAGCAGTACTTC.

This clone was seen only a few times. The chain recombines TRBV29-1 with TRBJ2-1; no firm D call. Trimming cost V 4 bases and J 8 bases, with 9 bases left between them. This CDR3 spans 11 amino acids. Per the germline V gene, CDR1 is SQVTM and CDR2 is ANQGSEA. Here the CDR3 DNA reads TGCAGCGTTGCCCGGTCGTATGAGCAGTTCTTC. This gives the protein CSVARSYEQFF.

This clone was observed a few times. This sequence joins TRBV29-1 and TRBJ1-1, with a weak D call TRBD1 (5 bases). The V gene lost 3 bases and the J gene lost 1 base, with 12 bases spanning the gap. The CDR3 spans 14 residues. From germline, CDR1 is SQVTM and CDR2 ANQGSEA. Here the CDR3 reads CSVEYGATNTEAFF. In nucleotides, the CDR3 is TGCAGCGTTGAGTACGGGGCGACGAACACTGAAGCTTTCTTT.

This clone was seen only a few times. The chain uses TRBV18 and TRBJ1-1; a possible D gene is TRBD1 (6 bases). The CDR3 consists of 13 residues. CDR1 is KGHSH, CDR2 LQKENI, per germline. V was pared by 6 bases and J by 5 bases, with 13 bases between. The CDR3 protein is CASSPGEGTEAFF. The CDR3 DNA reads as TGTGCCAGCTCCCCAGGGGAGGGGACTGAAGCTTTCTTT.

The V gene is TRBV7-8, the J gene TRBJ1-5; 8 nucleotides align to TRBD1. V was clipped by 5 bases and J by 6 bases; unmatched bases: 12. CDR1 and CDR2 from the germline V gene are SGHVS and FQNEAQ. There are 16 residues in the CDR3. The CDR3 nucleotides are TGTGCCAGCAGCCCAGCCATCAGGGGGCGAAGTCAGCCCCAGCATTTT. This encodes CASSPAIRGRSQPQHF.

This clone is a singleton in its sample. V usage is TRBV6-6 and J usage is TRBJ2-1; 11 bases map to TRBD1. Germline trimming cut 5 bases from V and 4 bases from J; bases unmatched to any gene: 4. Germline-derived CDR1 and CDR2 are MNHNY and SVGAGI (reference sequence). This CDR3 is built from 15 residues. CDR3: CASSGRDRGYNEQFF. The CDR3 region has the DNA TGTGCCAGCAGTGGCCGGGACAGGGGGTACAATGAGCAGTTCTTC.